The 2 T cell receptor beta chains below come from one sample, sequenced in a study of CD8+ T cells in alopecia areata (dated by TCRdb to about 2018). The library was made by the immunoSEQ multiplex PCR assay. RNA was extracted from all samples and reverse transcribed into cDNA as template for TCR sequencing. The immuneACCESS repertoire file appears here via TCRdb, limited to in-frame rearrangements. These files lack a portion of the clones; in checked studies, under half of the deficit traces to unresolved V genes, and the cause of the others is not known. For this sample there are some 200,000 clones; 55% to 70% appear just once. Approximately 3.4% of the sample rests with the top ten. Read against the paper, the sample's time point label means: 4 weeks on oral tofacitinib. Interpreted using the paper, the treatment or condition label stands for: oral pan-JAK inhibitor, 5-10 mg twice daily. Material: CD4+ T cells sorted from blood, obtained at week 4, from a patient treated with tofacitinib. The receptors derive from a human donor with alopecia areata.

The chain has TRBV7-2 and TRBJ2-5; D unresolved. The germline V gene has CDR1 SGHTA and CDR2 FQGNSA. This CDR3 has 15 residues. Trimming took off 5 bases at V and 2 bases at J, with 15 bases between the two ends. CDR3 sequence (DNA): TGTGCCAGCAGCCCCGACGGGTGGGCTCAAGAGACCCAGTACTTC. This codes for CASSPDGWAQETQYF.

The rearrangement links TRBV30 to TRBJ1-6; D unclear. There are 15 residues in the CDR3. V gave up 2 bases and J gave up 1 base, with 9 bases separating them. CDR1 is GTSNPN, CDR2 SVGIG, per germline (reference sequence). CDR3 amino acids: CAWSRRVSYNSPLHF. The CDR3 DNA is TGTGCCTGGAGTCGGAGGGTTTCCTATAATTCACCCCTCCACTTT.